One sample yielded the 28 T cell receptor beta chains listed below, sequenced in a study of blood T cell repertoires in COVID-19. Generated by immunoSEQ multiplex PCR, the TCRdb table keeps only in-frame clones and is missing some. This sample has some 290,000 clones, with about nine tenths found just once. The sequencing sample was made of peripheral blood. All receptors derive from a woman in her twenties or thirties with COVID-19, enrolled during active disease.

J is TRBJ2-6 and V is TRBV11-2; D not resolved. CDR1 and CDR2 from the germline V gene are SGHAT and FQNNGV. V gave up 7 bases and J gave up 4 bases, with 8 bases separating them. The CDR3 is 13 residues long. CDR3 bases: TGTGCCAGCACGAGAGCCGGGGCCAACGTCCTGACTTTC. Protein sequence: CASTRAGANVLTF.

Regarding this clone: The germline gene is not matched at one end of the junction; a read error may be the cause. The chain employs TRBV5-5 and TRBJ1-2; a possible D gene is TRBD1 (6 bases). Germline-derived CDR1 and CDR2 are SGHKS and YYEKEE (reference sequence). CDR3 length equals 11 residues. Here the CDR3 reads CASSLNRDAPF. The CDR3 nucleotides read TGTGCCAGCAGCCTCAACAGGGATGCGCCTTTC.

J is TRBJ2-7 and V is TRBV6-5, with D maybe TRBD2 (7 bases). V was trimmed by 6 bases and J by 5 bases, leaving 17 bases between them. The germline V gene has CDR1 MNHEY and CDR2 SVGAGI. The CDR3 covers 14 residues. Written as DNA, the CDR3 is TGTGCCAGCAGGAGGGGCAGGGGAGGGAACGAGCAGTACTTC. Encoded protein: CASRRGRGGNEQYF.

The chain employs TRBV2 and TRBJ1-2; D might be TRBD1 (5 bases). V shed 2 bases and J shed 4 bases, with 14 bases lying between them. The CDR3 consists of 15 residues. Germline lookup yields CDR1 SNHLY and CDR2 FYNNEI. CDR3 sequence (DNA): TGTGCCAGCAGTGAATGGAAGGGGAAAGGCTATGGCTACACCTTC. Translating it yields CASSEWKGKGYGYTF.

The chain recombines TRBV10-2 with TRBJ2-3, with D maybe TRBD2 (6 bases). The germline V and J ends were trimmed by 4 bases and 2 bases, with 13 bases remaining between them. Germline CDR1 reads WSHSY; CDR2 reads SAAADI. CDR3 length: 15 amino acids. CDR3 DNA sequence: TGCGCCAGCAGTGGGGCAGGGACTTACACAGATACGCAGTATTTT. Amino acids: CASSGAGTYTDTQYF.

In this sample, this clone turned up a few times. This rearrangement joins TRBV4-2 to TRBJ2-7; D call uncertain. The CDR3 is made up of 16 amino acids. V lost 0 bases and J lost 0, with 12 bases in between. Germline V gene lookup returns CDR1 LGHNA and CDR2 YNFKEQ. CDR3 amino acids: CASSQEQTRTSYEQYF. The CDR3 DNA reads TGTGCCAGCAGCCAAGAACAGACCAGAACCTCCTACGAGCAGTACTTC.

This chain links TRBV18 with TRBJ2-1; the D gene is possibly TRBD1 (6 bases). The CDR3 spans 13 residues. Germline CDR1 and CDR2: KGHSH and LQKENI. Trimming pared 5 bases from V and 6 bases from J, leaving 11 bases between. CDR3 loop: CASSVTGTNEQFF. The DNA of the CDR3 is TGTGCCAGCTCAGTAACAGGGACCAATGAGCAGTTCTTC.

The J gene is TRBJ1-4, the V gene TRBV9; 10 bases are a match to TRBD1. Per the germline V gene, CDR1 is SGDLS and CDR2 is YYNGEE. V shed 3 bases and J 7 bases; nucleotides not matched to a gene: 3. This CDR3 is built from 14 residues. CDR3: CASSGQGASEKLFF. The CDR3 nucleotides read TGTGCCAGCAGCGGACAGGGGGCGAGTGAAAAACTGTTTTTT.

V gene TRBV2 combines with J gene TRBJ2-7; D is unresolved. Germline CDR1 and CDR2: SNHLY and FYNNEI. Trimming cost V 2 bases and J 0 bases, with 8 bases left between them. This CDR3 comprises 14 residues. The CDR3 is CASSESAASYEQYF. DNA for the CDR3: TGTGCCAGCAGTGAATCGGCGGCCTCCTACGAGCAGTACTTC. The entire variable domain, with the rest obtained from reference TRBV2 and TRBJ2-7, is as follows: EPEVTQTPSHQVTQMGQEVILRCVPISNHLYFYWYRQILGQKVEFLVSFYNNEISEKSEIFDDQFSVERPDGSNFTLKIRSTKLEDSAMYFCASSESAASYEQYFGPGTRLTVT.

J is TRBJ2-7 and V is TRBV6-4; D possibly corresponds to TRBD2 (5 bases). The V gene lost 3 bases and the J gene lost 0 bases, with 9 bases spanning the gap. Per the germline V gene, CDR1 is MRHNA and CDR2 is SNTAGT. This CDR3 spans 14 amino acids. The CDR3 loop is CASSEDSSSYEQYF. DNA for the CDR3: TGTGCCAGCAGTGAGGACTCCAGCTCCTACGAGCAGTACTTC.

This clone was detected once. The rearrangement joins TRBV13 to TRBJ2-7; tentative D call: TRBD2 (6 bases). Germline CDR1 is PRHDT and CDR2 is FYEKMQ (reference sequence). V dropped 5 bases and J dropped 3 bases, with 20 bases sitting between them. The CDR3 spans 16 residues. CDR3 residues: CASSPGVGGDLYEQYF. Here the CDR3 DNA reads TGTGCCAGCAGCCCGGGGGTTGGCGGGGACCTCTACGAGCAGTACTTC.

V gene TRBV5-5 combines with J gene TRBJ2-7, with D maybe TRBD2 (5 bases). Germline V gene sequence: CDR1 SGHKS, CDR2 YYEKEE (reference sequence). V lost 4 bases to trimming and J lost 3 bases, with 14 bases between them. This CDR3 has 14 residues. CDR3 DNA sequence: TGTGCCAGCAGCCCGCGGACTGCAGACTACGAGCAGTACTTC. It is translated as CASSPRTADYEQYF.

This clone was seen more than once but under ten times. This chain joins TRBV3-1 (or the pseudogene TRBV3-2) and TRBJ2-2; tentatively, D is TRBD2 (5 bases). Trimming pared 1 base from V and 4 bases from J, leaving 16 bases between. CDR1 is LGHDT and CDR2 is YNNKEL in the germline V gene (reference sequence). This CDR3 spans 17 amino acids. The CDR3 protein is CASSQVVRSRGTGELFF. The CDR3 DNA sequence: TGTGCCAGCAGCCAAGTCGTCAGGAGTCGGGGCACCGGGGAGCTGTTTTTT.

In this sample, this clone turned up a few times. The rearrangement joins TRBV28 to TRBJ1-5, with 7 bases fitting TRBD1. Germline V gives CDR1 MDHEN, CDR2 SYDVKM. The CDR3 is 13 residues long. V lost 6 bases and J lost 7; bases outside the gene matches: 6. CDR3 DNA sequence: TGTGCCAGCAGGAACAGGGGTTTGCAGCCCCAGCATTTT. Translated, it gives CASRNRGLQPQHF.

The CDR3 DNA reads as TGCAGCGTTGAGACTAGCGGGAGTAGTGTTGAGCAGTTCTTC. Translating it yields CSVETSGSSVEQFF. V gene TRBV29-1 combines with J gene TRBJ2-1, with TRBD2 identical over 12 bases. The germline CDR1 and CDR2 sequences are SQVTM and ANQGSEA. The CDR3 sequence is 14 residues long. V shed 3 bases and J 9 bases; nucleotides not matched to a gene: 6.

The gene calls are TRBV6-2 or TRBV6-3 and TRBJ2-2; 10 bases agree with TRBD1. This CDR3 spans 15 amino acids. Germline trimming cut 4 bases from V and 4 bases from J; bases unmatched to any gene: 3. Germline CDR1 is MNHEY and CDR2 is SVGEGT. The CDR3 protein is CASSSTGGSTGELFF. The CDR3 bases are TGTGCCAGCAGTTCGACAGGGGGCAGCACCGGGGAGCTGTTTTTT.

V and J are TRBV10-3 and TRBJ2-2; TRBD2 matches at 9 bases. Trimming cost V 0 bases and J 5 bases; bases outside gene matches: 1. Germline loops: CDR1 ENHRY, CDR2 SYGVKD. There are 15 residues in the CDR3. The CDR3 reads CAISESAGGTGELFF. The CDR3 DNA follows: TGTGCCATCAGTGAGTCGGCGGGAGGGACCGGGGAGCTGTTTTTT.

The rearrangement uses TRBV28 and TRBJ2-5; D possibly corresponds to TRBD2 (5 bases). CDR3 length: 14 amino acids. Per germline, CDR1 MDHEN and CDR2 SYDVKM. Trimming stripped 6 bases from V and 7 bases from J, with 18 bases between. The CDR3 nucleotides read TGTGCCAGCAGATATGGGAGCGGTTCGTGGACCCAGTACTTC. This codes for CASRYGSGSWTQYF. Full variable domain (remainder filled in from reference TRBV28 and TRBJ2-5): DVKVTQSSRYLVKRTGEKVFLECVQDMDHENMFWYRQDPGLGLRLIYFSYDVKMKEKGDIPEGYSVSREKKERFSLILESASTNQTSMYLCASRYGSGSWTQYFGPGTRLLVL.

The chain combines TRBV7-8 with TRBJ2-7; 8 nucleotides agree with TRBD2. The CDR3 loop spans 15 amino acids. V lost 2 bases and J lost 7; bases outside the gene matches: 10. In germline, CDR1 is SGHVS, CDR2 FQNEAQ. CDR3 bases: TGTGCCAGCAGCTTAATGGCTAGCGGGCAGAAGGAGCAGTACTTC. Translating it yields CASSLMASGQKEQYF.

The rearrangement uses TRBV19 and TRBJ2-7, with TRBD1 as a possible D gene (5 bases). CDR3 length equals 15 residues. V was trimmed by 3 bases and J by 3 bases, leaving 15 bases between them. CDR1 and CDR2 (germline): LNHDA, SQIVND (reference sequence). CDR3 residues: CASSMGRQGVYEQYF. Written as DNA, the CDR3 is TGTGCCAGTAGTATGGGGCGACAAGGGGTCTACGAGCAGTACTTC.

This chain joins TRBV2 and TRBJ1-1; possibly TRBD1 for D (6 bases). This CDR3 is built from 14 residues. CDR1 is SNHLY, CDR2 FYNNEI, per germline. V gave up 7 bases and J gave up 1 base, with 13 bases separating them. The CDR3 protein is CASTPTGANTEAFF. The CDR3 DNA is TGTGCCAGCACCCCGACAGGAGCGAACACTGAAGCTTTCTTT.

The V and J genes are TRBV10-3 and TRBJ1-2; 8 bases are shared with TRBD1. The trim removed 2 bases at V and 2 bases at J, leaving 4 bases unmatched. CDR3 size: 15 residues. Per the germline V gene, CDR1 is ENHRY and CDR2 is SYGVKD. CDR3 in amino acids: CAISEGQGANYGYTF. CDR3 in DNA: TGTGCCATCAGTGAGGGTCAGGGGGCGAACTATGGCTACACCTTC.

V gene TRBV5-6 combines with J gene TRBJ2-1; D is uncertain. With 0 bases removed from V and 8 bases from J, the gap between germline ends came to 9 bases. The CDR3 has 13 amino acids. Germline loops: CDR1 SGHDT, CDR2 YYEEEE. CDR3 bases: TGTGCCAGCAGCTTGGGTACGGCGGATGAGCAGTTCTTC. Translated, it gives CASSLGTADEQFF.

This clone was seen only once. V usage is TRBV3-1 (or the pseudogene TRBV3-2) and J usage is TRBJ2-3; TRBD2 matches 7 bases. The CDR3 covers 14 residues. With V trimmed by 4 bases and J by 4 bases, 5 bases remained unmatched. Germline values: CDR1 LGHDT, CDR2 YNNKEL (reference sequence). The CDR3 coding sequence is TGTGCCAGCAGCCCCACGGGGGGAGCAGATACGCAGTATTTT. Its translation is CASSPTGGADTQYF.

The chain employs TRBV6-2 or TRBV6-3 and TRBJ2-3; D is unclear. Trimming took 6 bases from V and 3 from J, leaving 7 bases between them. CDR3 length: 12 amino acids. Germline CDR1 is MNHEY and CDR2 is SVGEGT. In DNA form, the CDR3 reads TGTGCCAGCAGCCCCAGTACAGATACGCAGTATTTT. Translated: CASSPSTDTQYF.

The genes are TRBV28 and TRBJ2-2; maybe TRBD2 (6 bases). Trimming pared 5 bases from V and 2 bases from J, leaving 12 bases between. CDR1 and CDR2 (germline): MDHEN, SYDVKM. The CDR3 runs 15 residues. The CDR3: CASSAPGLNTGELFF. CDR3 sequence (DNA): TGTGCCAGCAGTGCACCGGGACTCAACACCGGGGAGCTGTTTTTT.

The V and J genes are TRBV5-1 and TRBJ1-1; no firm D call. V lost 1 base and J 1 base, leaving 14 bases between the germline ends. This CDR3 contains 16 residues. CDR1 and CDR2 (germline): SGHRS, YFSETQ. CDR3 DNA sequence: TGCGCCAGCAGCTTGCTAGGCCTGGCCTGGAACACTGAAGCTTTCTTT. It encodes CASSLLGLAWNTEAFF.

This clone has just a few counts. Other DNA variants within this sample encode the same CDR3. The CDR3 nucleotides read TGTGCCATCAGAGAAGACAGAGACACTGAAGCTTTCTTT. This translates into CAIREDRDTEAFF. This chain uses TRBV10-3 with TRBJ1-1, with D tentatively TRBD1 (5 bases). CDR1 ENHRY and CDR2 SYGVKD come from the germline V gene. Trimming cost V 6 bases and J 3 bases, with 11 bases left between them. There are 13 residues in the CDR3.